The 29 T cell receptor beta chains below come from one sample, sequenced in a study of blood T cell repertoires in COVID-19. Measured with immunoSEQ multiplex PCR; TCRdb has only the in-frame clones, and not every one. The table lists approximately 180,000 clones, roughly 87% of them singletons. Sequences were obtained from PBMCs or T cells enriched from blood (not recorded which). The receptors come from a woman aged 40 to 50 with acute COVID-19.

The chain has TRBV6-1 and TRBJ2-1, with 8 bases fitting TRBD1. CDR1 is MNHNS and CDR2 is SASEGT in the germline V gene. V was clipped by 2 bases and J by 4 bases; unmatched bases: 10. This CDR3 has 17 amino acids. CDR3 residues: CASSERGGRGLYNEQFF. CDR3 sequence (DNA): TGTGCCAGCAGTGAAAGGGGAGGCAGGGGGCTTTACAATGAGCAGTTCTTC.

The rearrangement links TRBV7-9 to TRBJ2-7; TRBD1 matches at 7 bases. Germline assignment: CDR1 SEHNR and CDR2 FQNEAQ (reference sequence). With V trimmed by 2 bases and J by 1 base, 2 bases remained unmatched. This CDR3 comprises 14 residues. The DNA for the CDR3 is TGTGCCAGCAGCTTAAAGGACAGGTCCTACGAGCAGTACTTC. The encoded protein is CASSLKDRSYEQYF.

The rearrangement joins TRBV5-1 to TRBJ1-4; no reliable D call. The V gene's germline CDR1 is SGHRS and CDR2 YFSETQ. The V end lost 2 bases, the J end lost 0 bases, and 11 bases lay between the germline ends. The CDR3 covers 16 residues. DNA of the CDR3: TGCGCCAGCAGCTTAGCACAGCCAGCAACTAATGAAAAACTGTTTTTT. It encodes CASSLAQPATNEKLFF. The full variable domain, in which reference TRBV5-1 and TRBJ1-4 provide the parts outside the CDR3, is KAGVTQTPRYLIKTRGQQVTLSCSPISGHRSVSWYQQTPGQGLQFLFEYFSETQRNKGNFPGRFSGRQFSNSRSEMNVSTLELGDSALYLCASSLAQPATNEKLFFGSGTQLSVL.

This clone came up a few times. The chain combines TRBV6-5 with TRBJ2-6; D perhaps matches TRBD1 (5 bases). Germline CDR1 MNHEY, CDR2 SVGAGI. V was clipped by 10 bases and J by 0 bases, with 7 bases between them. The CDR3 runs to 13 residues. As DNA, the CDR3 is TGTGCCAAAGACAGCTCTGGGGCCAACGTCCTGACTTTC. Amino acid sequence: CAKDSSGANVLTF.

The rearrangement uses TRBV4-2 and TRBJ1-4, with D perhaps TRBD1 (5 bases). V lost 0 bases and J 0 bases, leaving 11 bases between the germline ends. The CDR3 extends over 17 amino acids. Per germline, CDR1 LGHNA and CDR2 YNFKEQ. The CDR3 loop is CASSQDPTDATNEKLFF. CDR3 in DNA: TGTGCCAGCAGCCAAGATCCGACAGATGCAACTAATGAAAAACTGTTTTTT.

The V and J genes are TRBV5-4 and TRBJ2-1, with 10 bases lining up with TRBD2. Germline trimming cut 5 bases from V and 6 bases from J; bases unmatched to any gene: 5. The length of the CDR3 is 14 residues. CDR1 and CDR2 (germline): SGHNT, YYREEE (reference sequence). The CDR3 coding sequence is TGTGCCAGCAGTCTCTTAGCGGGAGGCAATGAGCAGTTCTTC. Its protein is CASSLLAGGNEQFF.

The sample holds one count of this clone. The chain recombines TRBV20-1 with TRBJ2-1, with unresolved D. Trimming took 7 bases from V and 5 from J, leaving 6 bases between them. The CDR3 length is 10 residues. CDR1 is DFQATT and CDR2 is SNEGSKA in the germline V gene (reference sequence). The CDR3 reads CSGTDNEQFF. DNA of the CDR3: TGCAGTGGTACAGACAATGAGCAGTTCTTC.

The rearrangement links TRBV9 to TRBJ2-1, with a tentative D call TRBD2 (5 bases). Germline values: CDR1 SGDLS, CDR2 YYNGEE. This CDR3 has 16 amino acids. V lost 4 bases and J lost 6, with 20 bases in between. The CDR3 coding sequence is TGTGCCAGCAGCACGTCTAGCCGGGCAATGAGCAATGAGCAGTTCTTC. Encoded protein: CASSTSSRAMSNEQFF. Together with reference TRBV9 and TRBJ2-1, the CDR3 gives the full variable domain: DSGVTQTPKHLITATGQRVTLRCSPRSGDLSVYWYQQSLDQGLQFLIQYYNGEERAKGNILERFSAQQFPDLHSELNLSSLELGDSALYFCASSTSSRAMSNEQFFGPGTRLTVL.

The CDR3 nucleotides are TGTGCCAGCAGCCAAGAGATTACTAGCGTGGGCAAGGCCCAGTACTTC. Its translation is CASSQEITSVGKAQYF. The rearrangement links TRBV3-1 (or the pseudogene TRBV3-2) to TRBJ2-5; 7 bases match TRBD2. Germline V gene data show CDR1 as LGHDT and CDR2 as YNNKEL (reference sequence). V was pared by 0 bases and J by 9 bases, with 13 bases of the junction left unmatched. There are 16 residues in the CDR3.

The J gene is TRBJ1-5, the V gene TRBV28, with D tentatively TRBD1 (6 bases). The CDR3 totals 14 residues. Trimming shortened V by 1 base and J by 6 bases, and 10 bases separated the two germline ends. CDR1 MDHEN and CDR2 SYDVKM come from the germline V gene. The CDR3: CASSLSGAVQPQHF. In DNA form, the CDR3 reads TGTGCCAGCAGTTTATCAGGGGCTGTTCAGCCCCAGCATTTT. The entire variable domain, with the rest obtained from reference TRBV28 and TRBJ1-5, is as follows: DVKVTQSSRYLVKRTGEKVFLECVQDMDHENMFWYRQDPGLGLRLIYFSYDVKMKEKGDIPEGYSVSREKKERFSLILESASTNQTSMYLCASSLSGAVQPQHFGDGTRLSIL.

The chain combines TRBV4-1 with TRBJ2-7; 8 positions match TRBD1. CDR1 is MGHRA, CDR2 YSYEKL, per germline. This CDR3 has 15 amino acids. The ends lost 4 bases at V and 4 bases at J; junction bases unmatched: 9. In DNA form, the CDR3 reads TGCGCCAGCAGCCCTGGACAGGGCCAGGGGTACGAGCAGTACTTC. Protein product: CASSPGQGQGYEQYF.

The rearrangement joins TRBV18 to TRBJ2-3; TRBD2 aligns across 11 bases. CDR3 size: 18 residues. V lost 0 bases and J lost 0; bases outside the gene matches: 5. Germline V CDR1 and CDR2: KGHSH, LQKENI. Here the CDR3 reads CASSPPRLAGKSTDTQYF. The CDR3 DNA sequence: TGTGCCAGCTCACCACCGAGACTAGCGGGAAAGAGCACAGATACGCAGTATTTT.

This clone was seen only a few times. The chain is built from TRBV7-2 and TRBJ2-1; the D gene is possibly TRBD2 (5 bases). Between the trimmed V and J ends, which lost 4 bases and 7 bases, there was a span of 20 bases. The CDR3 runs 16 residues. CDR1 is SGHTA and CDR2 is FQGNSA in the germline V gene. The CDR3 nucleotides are TGTGCCAGCAGCTGGACGGAGGATACCATATGGAATGAGCAGTTCTTC. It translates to CASSWTEDTIWNEQFF.

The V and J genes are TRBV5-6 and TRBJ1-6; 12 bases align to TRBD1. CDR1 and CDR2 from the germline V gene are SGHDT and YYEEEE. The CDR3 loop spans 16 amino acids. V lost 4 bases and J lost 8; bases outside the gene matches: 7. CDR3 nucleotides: TGTGCCAGCAGCAAGGGGACAGGGGGCTCGGATTCACCCCTCCACTTT. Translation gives CASSKGTGGSDSPLHF.

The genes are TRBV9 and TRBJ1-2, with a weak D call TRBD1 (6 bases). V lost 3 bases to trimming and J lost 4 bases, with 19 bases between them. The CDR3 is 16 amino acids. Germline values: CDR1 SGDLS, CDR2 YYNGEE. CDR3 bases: TGTGCCAGCAGCGCCTCACCCCGGGACACGGTCTATGGCTACACCTTC. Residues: CASSASPRDTVYGYTF.

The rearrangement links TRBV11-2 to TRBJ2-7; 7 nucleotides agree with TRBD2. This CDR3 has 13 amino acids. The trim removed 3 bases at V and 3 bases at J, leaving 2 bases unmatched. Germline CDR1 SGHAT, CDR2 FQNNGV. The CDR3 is CASSFGTIYEQYF. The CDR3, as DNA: TGTGCCAGCAGCTTCGGGACTATCTACGAGCAGTACTTC.

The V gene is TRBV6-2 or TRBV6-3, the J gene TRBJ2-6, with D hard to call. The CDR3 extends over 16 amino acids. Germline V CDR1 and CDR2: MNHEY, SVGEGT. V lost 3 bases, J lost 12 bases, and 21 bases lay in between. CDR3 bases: TGTGCCAGCAGTTATCCTCGACATCGAGCTAATCCCGTCCTGACTTTC. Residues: CASSYPRHRANPVLTF.

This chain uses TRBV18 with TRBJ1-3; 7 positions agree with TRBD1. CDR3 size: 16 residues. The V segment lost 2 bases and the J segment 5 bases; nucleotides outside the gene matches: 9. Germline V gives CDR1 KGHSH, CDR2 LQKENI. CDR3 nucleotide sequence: TGTGCCAGCTCACCATCCTTGACAGGGTACCGAAACACCATATATTTT. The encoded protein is CASSPSLTGYRNTIYF.

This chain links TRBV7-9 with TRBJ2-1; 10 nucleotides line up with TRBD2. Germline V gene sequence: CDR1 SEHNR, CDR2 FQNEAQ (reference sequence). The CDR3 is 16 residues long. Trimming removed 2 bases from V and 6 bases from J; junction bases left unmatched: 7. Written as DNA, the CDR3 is TGTGCCAGCAGCTTATCGGCTAGCGGGAGAGTCAATGAGCAGTTCTTC. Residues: CASSLSASGRVNEQFF.

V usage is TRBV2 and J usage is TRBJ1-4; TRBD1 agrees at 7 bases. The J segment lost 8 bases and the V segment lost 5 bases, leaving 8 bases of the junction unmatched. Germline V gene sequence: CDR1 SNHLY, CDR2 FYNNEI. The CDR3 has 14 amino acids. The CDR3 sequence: CASSLGTVREKLFF. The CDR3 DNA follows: TGTGCCAGCAGTCTTGGGACAGTTCGAGAAAAACTGTTTTTT.

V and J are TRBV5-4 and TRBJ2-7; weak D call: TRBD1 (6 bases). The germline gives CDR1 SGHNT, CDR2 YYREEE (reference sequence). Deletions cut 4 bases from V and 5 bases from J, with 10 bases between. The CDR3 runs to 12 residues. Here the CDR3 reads CASSPGHDEQYF. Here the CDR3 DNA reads TGTGCCAGCAGCCCGGGACACGACGAGCAGTACTTC.

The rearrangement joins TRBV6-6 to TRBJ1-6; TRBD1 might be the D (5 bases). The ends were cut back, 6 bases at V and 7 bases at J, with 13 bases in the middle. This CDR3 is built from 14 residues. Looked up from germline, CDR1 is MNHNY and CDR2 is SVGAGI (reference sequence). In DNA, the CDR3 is TGTGCCAGCAGCGATGCAGGGTTCAATTCACCCCTCCACTTT. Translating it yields CASSDAGFNSPLHF.

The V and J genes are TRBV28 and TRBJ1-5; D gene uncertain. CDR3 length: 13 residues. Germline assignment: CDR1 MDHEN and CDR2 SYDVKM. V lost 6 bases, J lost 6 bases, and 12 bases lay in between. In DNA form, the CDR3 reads TGTGCCAGCAGCATCCTTGGCGGTCAGCCCCAGCATTTT. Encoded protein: CASSILGGQPQHF.

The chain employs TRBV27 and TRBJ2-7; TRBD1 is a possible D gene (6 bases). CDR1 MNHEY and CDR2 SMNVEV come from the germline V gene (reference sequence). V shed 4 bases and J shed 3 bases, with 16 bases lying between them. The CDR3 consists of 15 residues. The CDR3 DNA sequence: TGTGCCAGCAGTTCAGGGGCCAGGGCCCTCTACGAGCAGTACTTC. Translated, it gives CASSSGARALYEQYF.

The CDR3 DNA is TGTGCCAGCAGTTTCCCAGGGGGGAACAGGGAGACCCAGTACTTC. Its translation is CASSFPGGNRETQYF. This sequence joins TRBV28 and TRBJ2-5; a weak D match, TRBD1 (7 bases). V was clipped by 3 bases and J by 5 bases, with 16 bases between them. In germline, CDR1 is MDHEN, CDR2 SYDVKM. This CDR3 has 15 residues.

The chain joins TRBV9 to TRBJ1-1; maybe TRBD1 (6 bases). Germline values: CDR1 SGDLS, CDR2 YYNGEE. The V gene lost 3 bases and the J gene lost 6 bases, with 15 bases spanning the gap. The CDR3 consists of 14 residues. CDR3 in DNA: TGTGCCAGCAGCGCCGTACAGGGTCGGGCTGAAGCTTTCTTT. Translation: CASSAVQGRAEAFF.

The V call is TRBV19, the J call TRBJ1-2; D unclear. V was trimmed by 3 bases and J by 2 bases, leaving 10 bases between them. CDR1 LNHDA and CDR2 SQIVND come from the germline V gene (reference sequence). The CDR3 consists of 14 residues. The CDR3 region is CASSIAESNYGYTF. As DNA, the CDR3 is TGTGCCAGTAGTATCGCGGAGTCGAACTATGGCTACACCTTC.

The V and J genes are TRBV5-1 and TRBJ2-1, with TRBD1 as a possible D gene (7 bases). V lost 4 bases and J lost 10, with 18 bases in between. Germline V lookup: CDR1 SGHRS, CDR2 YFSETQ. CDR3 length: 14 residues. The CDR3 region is CASSLEEGAREQFF. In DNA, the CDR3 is TGCGCCAGCAGCCTGGAGGAGGGGGCACGGGAGCAGTTCTTC.

Written as DNA, the CDR3 is TGTGCCAGCAGCGTTAGGACAGGCTACAATCAGCCCCAGCATTTT. This codes for CASSVRTGYNQPQHF. This chain joins TRBV6-5 and TRBJ1-5; 7 positions match TRBD1. With V trimmed by 6 bases and J by 3 bases, 8 bases remained unmatched. CDR3 length: 15 amino acids. Germline V gene data show CDR1 as MNHEY and CDR2 as SVGAGI.